The 30 T cell receptor beta chains below come from one sample, sequenced in a study of blood T cells in healthy people across ages. Alongside a J-beta primer mix, a sample-barcoded 5' primer served in a second PCR lasting about 7 to 11 cycles. MiXCR was run by TCRdb on the 5' RACE reads, yielding one entry per CDR3 protein. The table includes 550,000 to 650,000 distinct CDR3 sequences, around 27% detected once. These same records also appear under a second study, on T cells of mothers and their children.

The sequencing sample was made of blood. Receptors were obtained from a boy between 2 and 10 years old in good health.

This clonotype was counted only a few times. This chain links TRBV2 with TRBJ2-4; 11 positions agree with TRBD2. The CDR3 has 16 amino acids. Trimming removed 4 bases from V and 0 bases from J; junction bases left unmatched: 2. The germline V gene encodes CDR1 SNHLY and CDR2 FYNNEI. CDR3 sequence reads: CASSASGGLAKNIQYF. The DNA of the CDR3 is TGTGCCAGCAGTGCTAGCGGGGGGCTAGCCAAAAACATTCAGTACTTC.

Only a few counts were recorded for this clonotype. The rearrangement uses TRBV7-2 and TRBJ2-1, with 9 bases matching TRBD2. Gene TRBJ2-5 matches the end of the DNA better, so the J call may be wrong. This CDR3 region has 17 residues. Germline V gene lookup returns CDR1 SGHTA and CDR2 FQGNSA. In DNA, the CDR3 is TGTGCCAGCAGCTCTTTTGTTCAGCGGGGGGCCGGGGAGACCCAGTACTTC. Translating gives CASSSFVQRGAGETQYF.

This clonotype came up a few times. The rearrangement uses TRBV18 and TRBJ2-1, with D hard to call. The CDR3 consists of 12 residues. Between the trimmed V and J ends, which lost 5 bases and 5 bases, there was a span of 7 bases. Germline V gives CDR1 KGHSH, CDR2 LQKENI. CDR3 sequence: CASSDENNEQFF. The CDR3 DNA reads TGTGCCAGCTCAGATGAAAACAATGAGCAGTTCTTC. The whole variable domain, filled in from reference TRBV18 and TRBJ2-1, reads NAGVMQNPRHLVRRRGQEARLRCSPMKGHSHVYWYRQLPEEGLKFMVYLQKENIIDESGMPKERFSAEFPKEGPSILRIQQVVRGDSAAYFCASSDENNEQFFGPGTRLTVL.

The chain joins TRBV10-3 to TRBJ1-1; D remains unclear. Germline loops: CDR1 ENHRY, CDR2 SYGVKD. The CDR3 is 11 residues long. The ends were cut back, 0 bases at V and 7 bases at J, with 3 bases in the middle. CDR3: CAISESGEAFF. The DNA for the CDR3 is TGTGCCATCAGTGAGTCTGGTGAAGCTTTCTTT.

This clonotype came up a few times. The chain couples TRBV10-3 to TRBJ2-1; TRBD2 is a possible D gene (5 bases). The J call is doubtful: the DNA matches TRBJ2-7 better. The CDR3 spans 17 residues. CDR1 and CDR2 (germline): ENHRY, SYGVKD. The CDR3 bases are TGTGCCATCAGTGATCCAGGTAGGGCCTCGGGGTCCTACGAGCAGTACTTC. Translating gives CAISDPGRASGSYEQYF.

This clonotype was seen a handful of times. The CDR3 sequence is CASSLGDYVLSSYNEQFF. CDR3 nucleotide sequence: TGTGCCAGCAGCTTGGGGGACTACGTTTTGAGCTCCTACAATGAGCAGTTCTTC. This chain links TRBV5-6 with TRBJ2-1; 7 nucleotides agree with TRBD2. The V gene's germline CDR1 is SGHDT and CDR2 YYEEEE. The CDR3 totals 18 residues. V lost 0 bases to trimming and J lost 0 bases; unmatched junction nucleotides: 9.

The J gene is TRBJ2-3, the V gene TRBV2; 8 nucleotides align to TRBD2. From germline, CDR1 is SNHLY and CDR2 FYNNEI. Losses at the gene ends were 7 bases for V and 5 bases for J; bases not matched to a gene: 14. The CDR3 extends over 16 amino acids. CDR3 loop: CASTDIHSGGRDTQYF. CDR3 nucleotide sequence: TGTGCCAGCACCGATATACACAGCGGGGGTAGAGATACGCAGTATTTT.

This clonotype was counted a few times. The chain is built from TRBV5-1 and TRBJ2-1; 10 nucleotides match TRBD2. This CDR3 spans 17 amino acids. The junction had 14 bases not matched to a gene; V was cut back by 4 bases and J by 7 bases. Germline loops: CDR1 SGHRS, CDR2 YFSETQ. DNA of the CDR3: TGCGCCAGCAGCGGCAGTTTTGGGACTAGCGTCCCGAATGAGCAGTTCTTC. Its protein product is CASSGSFGTSVPNEQFF. The entire variable domain, with the rest obtained from reference TRBV5-1 and TRBJ2-1, is as follows: KAGVTQTPRYLIKTRGQQVTLSCSPISGHRSVSWYQQTPGQGLQFLFEYFSETQRNKGNFPGRFSGRQFSNSRSEMNVSTLELGDSALYLCASSGSFGTSVPNEQFFGPGTRLTVL.

This clonotype has more than one count but fewer than ten. The chain uses TRBV12-3 or TRBV12-4 and TRBJ1-2, with 8 bases matching TRBD1. The ends lost 6 bases at V and 3 bases at J; junction bases unmatched: 12. CDR3 length: 16 residues. The CDR3 DNA follows: TGTGCCAGCAGCCCAACCCGGGACAGGTTCTACTATGGCTACACCTTC. The encoded protein is CASSPTRDRFYYGYTF.

In this sample, this clonotype turned up a few times. CDR3 in DNA: TGTGCCACCGACGTTTCGGGGCAAGAGACCCAGTACTTC. It specifies CATDVSGQETQYF. V and J are TRBV7-2 and TRBJ2-5; a weak D match, TRBD2 (5 bases). Deletions cut 10 bases from V and 2 bases from J, with 14 bases between. The CDR3 has 13 amino acids. Germline assignment: CDR1 SGHTA and CDR2 FQGNSA.

CDR3 loop: CASSLDRLAGYQETQYF. The CDR3 bases are TGTGCCAGCAGCTTAGATCGACTAGCGGGTTATCAAGAGACCCAGTACTTC. The chain carries TRBV11-2 and TRBJ2-5; 10 bases agree with TRBD2. This CDR3 has 17 amino acids. Trimming took 0 bases from V and 2 from J; bases not matched to a gene: 6. The V gene's germline CDR1 is SGHAT and CDR2 FQNNGV.

This chain links TRBV2 with TRBJ1-1; 7 bases are a match to TRBD1. CDR1 and CDR2 from the germline V gene are SNHLY and FYNNEI. V trimming: 1 base; J trimming: 3 bases; junction bases outside the gene matches: 2. The CDR3 sequence is 14 residues long. The CDR3 is CASSEGQGYTEAFF. CDR3 nucleotides: TGTGCCAGCAGTGAAGGACAGGGATACACTGAAGCTTTCTTT.

The chain recombines TRBV28 with TRBJ1-3; D remains unclear. Germline loops: CDR1 MDHEN, CDR2 SYDVKM. V lost 10 bases to trimming and J lost 4 bases, with 14 bases between them. The CDR3 totals 13 residues. CDR3 in amino acids: CAIRSGLGNTIYF. CDR3 sequence (DNA): TGTGCCATCCGAAGCGGTTTGGGAAACACCATATATTTT.

This clonotype was seen a handful of times. This chain uses TRBV24-1 with TRBJ2-5, with D maybe TRBD2 (6 bases). The CDR3 is 17 amino acids. V lost 3 bases and J 5 bases, leaving 21 bases between the germline ends. Germline values: CDR1 KGHDR, CDR2 SFDVKD. CDR3 bases: TGTGCCACCAGTGATCCAAGGAGGGGTCGCGATTCGGAGACCCAGTACTTC. This translates into CATSDPRRGRDSETQYF.

This clonotype was recorded a few times. The genes are TRBV20-1 and TRBJ1-1; possible D gene TRBD1, 6 bases. Germline CDR1 DFQATT, CDR2 SNEGSKA (reference sequence). V was cut by 6 bases and J by 0 bases, with 14 bases left in between. This CDR3 region has 14 residues. CDR3 bases: TGCAGTGCCTGCGAAGGGGGTGTGAACACTGAAGCTTTCTTT. Its protein product is CSACEGGVNTEAFF.

The rearrangement joins TRBV6-2 or TRBV6-3 to TRBJ2-6; D remains unclear. The CDR3 consists of 12 residues. CDR1 is MNHEY and CDR2 is SVGEGT in the germline V gene. Trimming cost V 6 bases and J 8 bases, with 8 bases left between them. This CDR3 reads CASSRDPNVLTF. CDR3 coding DNA: TGTGCCAGCAGCCGTGATCCCAACGTCCTGACTTTC.

This chain uses TRBV7-2 with TRBJ2-7; 12 nucleotides align to TRBD2. Germline lookup yields CDR1 SGHTA and CDR2 FQGNSA. V dropped 4 bases and J dropped 4; count of bases not matched to a gene: 2. The CDR3 runs 14 residues. CDR3 bases: TGTGCCAGCAGCTCGACTAGCGGGGGTTACGAGCAGTACTTC. Residues: CASSSTSGGYEQYF.

This clonotype has a handful of counts. The chain recombines TRBV7-9 with TRBJ1-4, with TRBD1 matching over 8 bases. CDR3 size: 14 residues. V was pared by 2 bases and J by 7 bases, with 3 bases of the junction left unmatched. Germline V gives CDR1 SEHNR, CDR2 FQNEAQ (reference sequence). CDR3 amino acids: CASSLIGTGEKLFF. The DNA of the CDR3 is TGTGCCAGCAGCTTAATTGGGACAGGTGAAAAACTGTTTTTT.

This clonotype was counted only a few times. V is TRBV29-1 and J is TRBJ1-3; weak D call: TRBD1 (6 bases). Trimming took 0 bases from V and 4 from J, leaving 10 bases between them. Germline CDR1 and CDR2: SQVTM and ANQGSEA. The CDR3 covers 14 residues. The CDR3 spells CSVEDSGEGNTIYF. The CDR3, as DNA: TGCAGCGTTGAAGATTCAGGGGAGGGAAACACCATATATTTT.

This clonotype was detected only a few times. This rearrangement joins TRBV6-6 to TRBJ2-7; 9 bases line up with TRBD2. V lost 6 bases to trimming and J lost 3 bases; unmatched junction nucleotides: 6. The V gene's germline CDR1 is MNHNY and CDR2 SVGAGI (reference sequence). The CDR3 loop spans 14 amino acids. The chain's CDR3 is CASSPTSGFYEQYF. As DNA, the CDR3 is TGTGCCAGCAGCCCCACTAGCGGGTTCTACGAGCAGTACTTC.

This clonotype was seen only a few times. The V gene is TRBV5-1, the J gene TRBJ2-5, with TRBD1 identical over 8 bases. From germline, CDR1 is SGHRS and CDR2 YFSETQ. Trimming at V came to 4 bases and at J to 7 bases, leaving 9 bases not matched to a gene. This CDR3 spans 14 amino acids. The CDR3 sequence is CASSIQGALGTQYF. The CDR3 DNA follows: TGCGCCAGCAGCATTCAGGGGGCGCTGGGGACCCAGTACTTC.

This clonotype was seen only once. This rearrangement joins TRBV7-9 to TRBJ1-2; 9 positions agree with TRBD1. This CDR3 has 15 amino acids. CDR1 and CDR2 from the germline V gene are SEHNR and FQNEAQ (reference sequence). V was pared by 5 bases and J by 8 bases, with 12 bases of the junction left unmatched. CDR3 DNA: TGTGCCAGCAGCGAACACAGGGGGCGCGAGTTGGGCTACACCTTC. This sequence encodes CASSEHRGRELGYTF.

There are a few counts of this clonotype. The V and J genes are TRBV15 and TRBJ2-2, with 7 bases matching TRBD1. With V trimmed by 9 bases and J by 1 base, 2 bases remained unmatched. This CDR3 region has 13 residues. Germline-derived CDR1 and CDR2 are LNHNV and YYDKDF (reference sequence). The CDR3 region has the DNA TGTGCCACTAGGACAGGGAACACCGGGGAGCTGTTTTTT. Its protein is CATRTGNTGELFF.

On this clonotype itself: The junction differs from germline at one of its ends, possibly a read error. This sequence joins TRBV14 and TRBJ2-1, with a weak D call TRBD2 (5 bases). Germline CDR1 and CDR2: SGHDN and FVKESK. The CDR3 spans 15 residues. CDR3: CASSQMGGSYNEQSF. CDR3 coding DNA: TGTGCCAGCAGCCAGATGGGCGGGTCCTACAATGAGCAGTCCTTC.

In this sample, this clonotype turned up many times. The V call is TRBV5-1, the J call TRBJ2-1; maybe TRBD2 (5 bases). V gave up 0 bases and J gave up 6 bases, with 13 bases separating them. The V gene's germline CDR1 is SGHRS and CDR2 YFSETQ. The CDR3 totals 15 residues. CDR3 sequence reads: CASSLASGLPNEQFF. Here the CDR3 DNA reads TGCGCCAGCAGCTTGGCATCCGGACTTCCCAATGAGCAGTTCTTC.

The chain uses TRBV7-9 and TRBJ2-7; D remains unclear. This CDR3 spans 14 amino acids. The ends were cut back, 6 bases at V and 2 bases at J, with 14 bases in the middle. The germline V gene has CDR1 SEHNR and CDR2 FQNEAQ (reference sequence). The CDR3 reads CASSSPGRAYEQYF. As DNA, the CDR3 is TGTGCCAGCAGTTCGCCGGGCAGAGCCTACGAGCAGTACTTC.

V is TRBV9 and J is TRBJ2-1; TRBD1 matches at 8 bases. The DNA matches TRBJ2-5 better at its end, which makes the J call doubtful. Germline lookup yields CDR1 SGDLS and CDR2 YYNGEE. The CDR3 extends over 16 amino acids. CDR3 sequence (DNA): TGTGCCAGCAGCTCGACAGGGGCCGGTTTCCAAGAGACCCAGTACTTC. Amino acids: CASSSTGAGFQETQYF.

The rearrangement uses TRBV7-2 and TRBJ1-6, with 7 bases aligning to TRBD1. The CDR3 spans 15 residues. CDR1 and CDR2 (germline): SGHTA, FQGNSA. V lost 5 bases, J lost 7 bases, and 8 bases stayed unmatched. CDR3: CASSPRTGTNSPLHF. CDR3 bases: TGTGCCAGCAGCCCACGGACAGGAACCAATTCACCCCTCCACTTT. Using reference TRBV7-2 and TRBJ1-6 for the parts outside the CDR3, the full variable domain is GAGVSQSPSNKVTEKGKDVELRCDPISGHTALYWYRQSLGQGLEFLIYFQGNSAPDKSGLPSDRFSAERTGGSVSTLTIQRTQQEDSAVYLCASSPRTGTNSPLHFGNGTRLTVT.

The chain recombines TRBV30 with TRBJ1-6; the D is unclear. Germline V CDR1 and CDR2: GTSNPN, SVGIG (reference sequence). Deletions cut 5 bases from V and 0 bases from J, with 5 bases between. The CDR3 covers 13 residues. CDR3 nucleotide sequence: TGTGCCTGGCGGAGCTCCTATAATTCACCCCTCCACTTT. This gives the protein CAWRSSYNSPLHF.

This clonotype turned up a few times. V is TRBV5-1 and J is TRBJ2-5; 7 nucleotides match TRBD1. V gave up 1 base and J gave up 4 bases; unmatched junction bases: 10. CDR1 is SGHRS and CDR2 is YFSETQ in the germline V gene. The CDR3 has 16 amino acids. The DNA for the CDR3 is TGCGCCAGCAGCTTGAGAGGGGGCGCAGGAGGAGAGACCCAGTACTTC. Protein sequence: CASSLRGGAGGETQYF.